This TCR beta chain is drawn from a study of blood T cell repertoires in COVID-19. Germline CDR1 is SEHNR and CDR2 is FQNEAQ (reference sequence). This CDR3 has 14 amino acids. Trimming left V 3 bases short and J 5 bases short, with 13 bases between. The authors' processing: Amplification with reference gene primers provided the estimates of nucleated cell counts. Method: immunoSEQ multiplex PCR; TCRdb's copy keeps in-frame clones and lacks some. V, J and clone size were drawn from that table, and D and trimming were deduced from the DNA. The table shows fewer than 450,000 clones, with around 87% occurring only once.

The sample consisted of peripheral blood. V usage is TRBV7-9 and J usage is TRBJ1-1; tentatively, D is TRBD1 (5 bases). The receptor comes from a woman in her 50s with COVID-19, enrolled during active disease. The CDR3 region has the DNA TGTGCCAGCAGCTTGGACAACGAACGGACTGAAGCTTTCTTT. Translation: CASSLDNERTEAFF.